The 11 T cell receptor beta chains reported below all come from one sample, sequenced in a study of T cell repertoires in cytomegalovirus infection. TCRdb processed the reads anew with MiXCR; each CDR3 protein has one entry. This repertoire shows some 700,000 distinct CDR3 sequences, roughly 36% found once; its top ten account for 18%. Their antigens remain unidentified. The sample here was cultured PBMCs, taken from culture after CMV antigen stimulation. The receptors were sampled from a human donor in good health (CMV status not recorded). Some clones in this sample may be carry-over from other donors' samples.

The chain carries TRBV11-2 and TRBJ2-1; 10 positions match TRBD2. With 5 bases clipped from V and 16 bases from J, the junction kept 20 bases outside the gene matches. This CDR3 has 16 residues. Germline values: CDR1 SGHAT, CDR2 FQNNGV. The CDR3 reads CASSRVGGPSGSRQFF. CDR3 sequence (DNA): TGTGCCAGCAGCCGTGTGGGAGGGCCTAGCGGGAGTCGTCAATTCTTC.

The V and J genes are TRBV11-2 and TRBJ2-7; D not resolved. CDR3 size: 14 residues. V was clipped by 1 base and J by 3 bases, with 10 bases between them. The germline V gene has CDR1 SGHAT and CDR2 FQNNGV. The CDR3 nucleotides are TGTGCCAGCAGCTTAGGAGCTGACGGCTACGAGCAGTACTTC. Protein product: CASSLGADGYEQYF.

The rearrangement joins TRBV5-4 to TRBJ2-1; TRBD2 agrees at 7 bases. In germline, CDR1 is SGHNT, CDR2 YYREEE (reference sequence). The CDR3 loop spans 13 amino acids. Trimming removed 3 bases from V and 12 bases from J; junction bases left unmatched: 9. CDR3 in DNA: TGTGCCAGCAGCTCACAGGCGGGGGTAGGGCAGTTCTTC. This sequence encodes CASSSQAGVGQFF.

V usage is TRBV7-2 and J usage is TRBJ2-2; D is unresolved. CDR1 and CDR2 (germline): SGHTA, FQGNSA. The CDR3 length is 16 residues. V was clipped by 5 bases and J by 4 bases, with 17 bases between them. The chain's CDR3 is CASSRFQILSTGELFF. Written as DNA, the CDR3 is TGTGCCAGCAGCCGATTCCAGATACTTTCCACCGGGGAGCTGTTTTTT.

The J gene is TRBJ1-1, the V gene TRBV6-1; unclear D gene. CDR1 is MNHNS and CDR2 is SASEGT in the germline V gene. Trimming pared 1 base from V and 1 base from J, leaving 4 bases between. CDR3 size: 13 residues. CDR3 amino acids: CASSEVGNTEAFF. The CDR3 DNA follows: TGTGCCAGCAGTGAAGTGGGGAACACTGAAGCTTTCTTT.

This clonotype is a singleton in its sample. This chain links TRBV5-6 with TRBJ1-1, with TRBD1 matching over 10 bases. This CDR3 is built from 17 residues. The ends lost 2 bases at V and 0 bases at J; junction bases unmatched: 7. Germline CDR1 reads SGHDT; CDR2 reads YYEEEE. For the CDR3, the DNA is TGTGCCAGCAGCTTAATGGGACAGGGGCTTCTGAACACTGAAGCTTTCTTT. Translation gives CASSLMGQGLLNTEAFF.

This clonotype was counted ten times or more. The chain uses TRBV7-2 and TRBJ2-1, with 8 nucleotides matching TRBD2. V dropped 2 bases and J dropped 4; count of bases not matched to a gene: 4. The CDR3 runs to 15 residues. The V gene's germline CDR1 is SGHTA and CDR2 FQGNSA. The CDR3 loop is CASSLTEREYNEQFF. In nucleotides, the CDR3 is TGTGCCAGCAGCTTAACGGAGCGGGAGTACAATGAGCAGTTCTTC.

In its sample, this clonotype was seen a few times. The chain carries TRBV29-1 and TRBJ2-3, with 12 nucleotides matching TRBD2. The CDR3 totals 14 residues. The junction had 9 bases not matched to a gene; V was cut back by 6 bases and J by 8 bases. Germline V lookup: CDR1 SQVTM, CDR2 ANQGSEA. CDR3 in amino acids: CSVETSGRWSTQYF. CDR3 sequence (DNA): TGCAGCGTCGAAACTAGCGGGAGGTGGAGTACGCAGTATTTT.

V gene TRBV19 combines with J gene TRBJ1-5, with D maybe TRBD1 (5 bases). V shed 7 bases and J shed 4 bases, with 11 bases lying between them. Germline V gene data show CDR1 as LNHDA and CDR2 as SQIVND (reference sequence). The length of the CDR3 is 13 residues. This chain's CDR3 is CASMGTDNQPQHF. CDR3 DNA: TGTGCCAGTATGGGGACCGATAATCAGCCCCAGCATTTT.

The table lists this clonotype with a few counts. V gene TRBV7-2 combines with J gene TRBJ2-5, with a possible D match to TRBD1 (5 bases). The CDR3 contains 13 residues. The V and J ends lost 7 bases and 7 bases respectively, with 16 bases between them. Germline CDR1 reads SGHTA; CDR2 reads FQGNSA. The CDR3 DNA follows: TGTGCCAGCACCCAACAAGACAGCCCGACCCAGTACTTC. It encodes CASTQQDSPTQYF.

This clonotype was seen a few times. This sequence joins TRBV7-6 and TRBJ1-2; D is ambiguous. Trimming removed 7 bases at V and 6 bases at J, with 18 bases between. Per the germline V gene, CDR1 is SGHVS and CDR2 is FNYEAQ. The CDR3 is made up of 14 amino acids. The DNA for the CDR3 is TGTGCCAGCACCTCCGGACCCTCAACGGATGGCTACACCTTC. Its protein product is CASTSGPSTDGYTF.